Listed here are 12 T cell receptor beta chains from one sample, sequenced in a study of identical twins. TCRdb ran MiXCR on the 5' RACE reads and lists one entry per CDR3 protein. The table has around 1.7 million distinct CDR3 sequences, 32% seen once; the top ten hold under 0.35%. Sequencing input: cord blood. These receptors came from a newborn girl in good health.

This rearrangement joins TRBV4-2 to TRBJ2-7, with 9 bases identical to TRBD1. V shed 1 base, J shed 2 bases, and the junction held 0 bases outside the gene matches. The CDR3 loop spans 14 amino acids. Germline assignment: CDR1 LGHNA and CDR2 YNFKEQ. The CDR3: CASSQGDRAYEQYF. CDR3 nucleotides: TGTGCCAGCAGCCAAGGGGACAGGGCCTACGAGCAGTACTTC.

The chain has TRBV4-2 and TRBJ2-4; the D gene is possibly TRBD1 (5 bases). Per the germline V gene, CDR1 is LGHNA and CDR2 is YNFKEQ. V was cut by 4 bases and J by 13 bases, with 26 bases left in between. The CDR3 is 16 residues long. The CDR3 coding sequence is TGTGCCAGCAGCCCAGGTAGGGGCGGATCTACTACGGAGCAGTACTTC. Protein product: CASSPGRGGSTTEQYF.

This sequence joins TRBV19 and TRBJ2-3, with 7 bases matching TRBD2. The V gene end was trimmed by 3 bases and the J gene end by 1 base; junction bases not matched to a gene: 7. This CDR3 has 16 amino acids. Germline CDR1 is LNHDA and CDR2 is SQIVND (reference sequence). The CDR3 bases are TGTGCCAGTAGTATGCCCGCGGGAGCGGGCACAGATACGCAGTATTTT. This translates into CASSMPAGAGTDTQYF.

This clonotype appeared many times. V and J are TRBV7-2 and TRBJ2-3; 7 nucleotides match TRBD1. From germline, CDR1 is SGHTA and CDR2 FQGNSA. The trim removed 2 bases at V and 2 bases at J, leaving 4 bases unmatched. This CDR3 comprises 15 residues. CDR3 coding DNA: TGTGCCAGCAGCTTAACAGGGGTCATCACAGATACGCAGTATTTT. This sequence encodes CASSLTGVITDTQYF.

The sample holds a few counts of this clonotype. This chain uses TRBV28 with TRBJ2-5, with 7 bases lining up with TRBD2. This CDR3 comprises 16 residues. V gave up 4 bases and J gave up 4 bases; unmatched junction bases: 12. Germline lookup yields CDR1 MDHEN and CDR2 SYDVKM. In DNA form, the CDR3 reads TGTGCCAGCAGTTGGATTCTGGAGCGGGAACGAGAGACCCAGTACTTC. Encoded protein: CASSWILERERETQYF.

The rearrangement links TRBV20-1 to TRBJ2-5; D possibly uses TRBD1 or TRBD2 (6 bases each). Trimming removed 4 bases at V and 7 bases at J, with 10 bases between. This CDR3 is 11 amino acids long. From germline, CDR1 is DFQATT and CDR2 SNEGSKA (reference sequence). CDR3 sequence: CSAKRGATQYF. The CDR3 DNA sequence: TGCAGTGCTAAAAGGGGGGCGACCCAGTACTTC.

The table lists this clonotype with a few counts. The chain combines TRBV24-1 with TRBJ2-3, with 8 bases matching TRBD1. CDR3 length: 17 residues. CDR1 KGHDR and CDR2 SFDVKD come from the germline V gene. V lost 4 bases, J lost 3 bases, and 11 bases stayed unmatched. Here the CDR3 DNA reads TGTGCCACCAGTGAGCTAGGACAGGGAGTGGGAACAGATACGCAGTATTTT. It yields the protein CATSELGQGVGTDTQYF.

This clonotype has at least ten counts. J is TRBJ1-5 and V is TRBV6-6; TRBD1 aligns across 8 bases. The CDR3 is 14 amino acids. Germline CDR1 MNHNY, CDR2 SVGAGI (reference sequence). V lost 4 bases and J lost 4; bases outside the gene matches: 3. The CDR3 DNA reads TGTGCCAGCAGTTCGGACAGGGCAAATCAGCCCCAGCATTTT. Protein sequence: CASSSDRANQPQHF.

The chain has TRBV7-9 and TRBJ2-1, with no clear D. The CDR3 totals 16 residues. V shed 2 bases and J shed 4 bases, with 15 bases lying between them. Germline V gives CDR1 SEHNR, CDR2 FQNEAQ (reference sequence). CDR3 region: CASSLITFAGYNEQFF. The CDR3 nucleotides read TGTGCCAGCAGCTTAATTACATTCGCTGGGTACAATGAGCAGTTCTTC.

J is TRBJ2-1 and V is TRBV24-1, with D tentatively TRBD1 or TRBD2 (5 bases each). Deletions cut 3 bases from V and 6 bases from J, with 14 bases between. The germline V gene encodes CDR1 KGHDR and CDR2 SFDVKD. This CDR3 region has 15 residues. The CDR3 DNA sequence: TGTGCCACCAGTGATGGCGTTTGGGGGACCAATGAGCAGTTCTTC. This translates into CATSDGVWGTNEQFF.

The chain combines TRBV7-2 with TRBJ1-5; a possible D gene is TRBD1 (5 bases). The CDR3 has 16 residues. V lost 2 bases and J 2 bases, leaving 13 bases between the germline ends. Germline CDR1 SGHTA, CDR2 FQGNSA. The CDR3 loop is CASSLSQGVGNQPQHF. The CDR3 coding sequence is TGTGCCAGCAGCTTAAGTCAGGGAGTGGGCAATCAGCCCCAGCATTTT.

This clonotype showed up just a few times. This chain uses TRBV5-5 with TRBJ2-1, with 9 bases that match TRBD2. Germline CDR1 reads SGHKS; CDR2 reads YYEKEE (reference sequence). The CDR3 contains 15 residues. The V gene end was trimmed by 3 bases and the J gene end by 5 bases; junction bases not matched to a gene: 6. The CDR3 spells CASSYSASGNNEQFF. The CDR3 nucleotides are TGTGCCAGCAGCTATTCGGCTAGCGGGAACAATGAGCAGTTCTTC.